This T cell receptor (beta chain) was identified during a study of blood T cell repertoires in COVID-19. As for the study in general: Samples taken during acute and convalescent COVID-19 were collected in the United States, Italy and Spain. T cells, B-cell-depleted T cells, or PBMCs supplied cDNA or gDNA.

Authors' data handling: The authors estimated nucleated cell counts from reference gene primer amplification. TCRdb's table, derived via immunoSEQ multiplex PCR, lists solely in-frame clones and lacks some. The V and J calls and clone size come from that table; D and trimming were worked out from the DNA. The sample shows approximately 200,000 clones, over 80% of them seen only once. The germline V and J ends were trimmed by 6 bases and 1 base, with 13 bases remaining between them. Germline V gene sequence: CDR1 SGHVS, CDR2 FQNEAQ. The CDR3 totals 16 residues. The sample taken for sequencing was peripheral blood. The chain is built from TRBV7-8 and TRBJ2-6; D ambiguous. The sequence derives from a human donor in a cohort sampled during active COVID-19. The CDR3 DNA reads TGTGCCAGCAGGTTTGATCAGAATTCTGGGGCCAACGTCCTGACTTTC. This sequence encodes CASRFDQNSGANVLTF.